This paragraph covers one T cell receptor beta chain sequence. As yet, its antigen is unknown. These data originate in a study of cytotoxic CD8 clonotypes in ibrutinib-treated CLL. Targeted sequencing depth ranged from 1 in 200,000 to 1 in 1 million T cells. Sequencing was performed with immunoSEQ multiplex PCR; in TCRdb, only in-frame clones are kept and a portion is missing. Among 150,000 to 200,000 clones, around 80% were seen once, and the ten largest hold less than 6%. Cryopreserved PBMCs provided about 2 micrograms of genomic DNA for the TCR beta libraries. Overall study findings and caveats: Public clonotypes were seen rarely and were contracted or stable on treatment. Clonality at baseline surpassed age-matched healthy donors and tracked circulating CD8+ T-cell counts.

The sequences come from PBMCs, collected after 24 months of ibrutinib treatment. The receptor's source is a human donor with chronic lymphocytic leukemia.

This chain's CDR3 is CASRGGWAYEQYF. The CDR3 region has the DNA TGTGCCAGCAGAGGGGGCTGGGCCTACGAGCAGTACTTC. The J gene is TRBJ2-7, the V gene TRBV6-5; 7 bases match TRBD1. The CDR3 is made up of 13 amino acids. The junction had 4 bases not matched to a gene; V was cut back by 6 bases and J by 2 bases. Germline values: CDR1 MNHEY, CDR2 SVGAGI.